These 31 T cell receptor beta chains originate from one sample sequenced in a study of identical twins. MiXCR, applied by TCRdb to the 5' RACE reads, yields one record per CDR3 protein. Here the sample spans around 280,000 distinct CDR3 sequences, roughly 8.6% being singletons. These data also featured in a second study, about yellow fever vaccine responses in identical twins.

The sequencing sample was made of memory (CD45RO+) T cells sorted from blood. The receptors originated from a woman aged 18-29 years in good health.

This clonotype was seen ten or more times. This rearrangement joins TRBV5-1 to TRBJ2-7; D not certain. The CDR3 sequence is 14 residues long. With 0 bases removed from V and 0 bases from J, the gap between germline ends came to 7 bases. The germline V gene has CDR1 SGHRS and CDR2 YFSETQ. The CDR3 region is CASSLVSGSYEQYF. Here the CDR3 DNA reads TGCGCCAGCAGCTTGGTTTCGGGCTCCTACGAGCAGTACTTC.

This clonotype was seen a handful of times. The chain has TRBV7-2 and TRBJ2-7; D call uncertain. The CDR3 runs to 12 residues. Germline V CDR1 and CDR2: SGHTA, FQGNSA. Trimming cost V 7 bases and J 4 bases, with 11 bases left between them. As DNA, the CDR3 is TGTGCCAGCAAGATCGGAGATTACGAGCAGTACTTC. Translating it yields CASKIGDYEQYF.

In this sample, this clonotype turned up many times. This chain joins TRBV7-9 and TRBJ2-1, with 7 bases that match TRBD2. Germline V gene lookup returns CDR1 SEHNR and CDR2 FQNEAQ (reference sequence). There are 15 residues in the CDR3. V lost 2 bases to trimming and J lost 7 bases; unmatched junction nucleotides: 8. The CDR3 here is CASSLIGRGSNEQFF. CDR3 sequence (DNA): TGTGCCAGCAGCTTAATCGGGCGGGGGAGTAATGAGCAGTTCTTC. The full variable domain, in which reference TRBV7-9 and TRBJ2-1 provide the parts outside the CDR3, is DTGVSQNPRHKITKRGQNVTFRCDPISEHNRLYWYRQTLGQGPEFLTYFQNEAQLEKSRLLSDRFSAERPKGSFSTLEIQRTEQGDSAMYLCASSLIGRGSNEQFFGPGTRLTVL.

V is TRBV7-3 and J is TRBJ2-3; weak D call: TRBD2 (5 bases). V was clipped by 4 bases and J by 5 bases, with 13 bases between them. The germline CDR1 and CDR2 sequences are SGHTA and FQGTGA. The CDR3 loop spans 14 amino acids. CDR3 bases: TGTGCCAGCAGCTCGCCCGGGGTGGGAGATACGCAGTATTTT. This gives the protein CASSSPGVGDTQYF. The whole variable domain, remainder taken from reference TRBV7-3 and TRBJ2-3, is GAGVSQTPSNKVTEKGKYVELRCDPISGHTALYWYRQSLGQGPEFLIYFQGTGAADDSGLPNDRFFAVRPEGSVSTLKIQRTERGDSAVYLCASSSPGVGDTQYFGPGTRLTVL.

This clonotype was found a few times. This chain connects TRBV29-1 to TRBJ2-7; 11 bases match TRBD1. Trimming removed 6 bases from V and 5 bases from J; junction bases left unmatched: 6. Germline loops: CDR1 SQVTM, CDR2 ANQGSEA. The CDR3 totals 13 residues. The CDR3 region is CSVPGTGGNEQYF. The CDR3 nucleotides read TGCAGCGTCCCCGGGACAGGGGGAAACGAGCAGTACTTC.

CDR3 amino acids: CASSPGDRGNEQFF. The CDR3 coding sequence is TGTGCCAGCAGCCCAGGAGATAGAGGCAATGAGCAGTTCTTC. The chain uses TRBV7-9 and TRBJ2-1; no clear D. This CDR3 has 14 amino acids. Germline V gene sequence: CDR1 SEHNR, CDR2 FQNEAQ (reference sequence). Trimming took 5 bases from V and 6 from J, leaving 14 bases between them.

This clonotype was seen at least ten times. This chain uses TRBV7-3 with TRBJ2-1, with D possibly matching TRBD2 (6 bases). This CDR3 region has 15 residues. With 4 bases removed from V and 5 bases from J, the gap between germline ends came to 15 bases. Germline CDR1 is SGHTA and CDR2 is FQGTGA. CDR3 in amino acids: CASSSQTSSHNEQFF. CDR3 DNA sequence: TGTGCCAGCAGCTCCCAGACTAGTTCCCACAATGAGCAGTTCTTC. The whole variable domain, remainder taken from reference TRBV7-3 and TRBJ2-1, is GAGVSQTPSNKVTEKGKYVELRCDPISGHTALYWYRQSLGQGPEFLIYFQGTGAADDSGLPNDRFFAVRPEGSVSTLKIQRTERGDSAVYLCASSSQTSSHNEQFFGPGTRLTVL.

This clonotype was seen only a few times. This chain links TRBV18 with TRBJ2-1; D gene uncertain. Germline loops: CDR1 KGHSH, CDR2 LQKENI. Deletions cut 2 bases from V and 5 bases from J, with 7 bases between. The CDR3 is made up of 13 amino acids. The CDR3, as DNA: TGTGCCAGCTCACCAGATGGCAACAATGAGCAGTTCTTC. Translated, it gives CASSPDGNNEQFF.

This clonotype was found a few times. The V gene is TRBV12-3 or TRBV12-4, the J gene TRBJ2-1; D gene unclear. This CDR3 is 12 amino acids long. The germline V and J ends were trimmed by 2 bases and 7 bases, with 6 bases remaining between them. CDR3 sequence reads: CASSLFGNEQFF. Here the CDR3 DNA reads TGTGCCAGCAGTTTATTTGGAAATGAGCAGTTCTTC.

This clonotype has a count of ten or more. The V call is TRBV6-1, the J call TRBJ2-7; no definite D call. Germline-derived CDR1 and CDR2 are MNHNS and SASEGT. Trimming cost V 7 bases and J 1 base, with 11 bases left between them. This CDR3 spans 13 amino acids. Here the CDR3 reads CASTPSGSYEQYF. For the CDR3, the DNA is TGTGCCAGCACCCCGTCGGGTTCCTACGAGCAGTACTTC.

Note on this clonotype: With a much larger clone just one base away, this may be a read error. The chain joins TRBV7-9 to TRBJ2-5; 10 bases align to TRBD1. Germline loops: CDR1 SEHNR, CDR2 FQNEAQ (reference sequence). Unmatched junction bases numbered 13, after V lost 7 bases and J lost 5 bases. The CDR3 is 16 amino acids. CDR3 protein: CASTLETGGGKETQYF. The CDR3, as DNA: TGTGCCAGCACCCTAGAGACAGGGGGCGGGAAGGAGACCCAGTACTTC.

The rearrangement links TRBV28 to TRBJ2-7, with TRBD2 as a possible D gene (6 bases). The germline V gene has CDR1 MDHEN and CDR2 SYDVKM. The ends were cut back, 6 bases at V and 2 bases at J, with 20 bases in the middle. CDR3 length: 16 amino acids. CDR3 nucleotide sequence: TGTGCCAGCAGGTCAACTGGGACTGCAACTCCCTACGAGCAGTACTTC. The encoded protein is CASRSTGTATPYEQYF.

The genes are TRBV9 and TRBJ2-5, with TRBD2 as a possible D gene (5 bases). The CDR3 is 14 amino acids. Trimming pared 3 bases from V and 2 bases from J, leaving 11 bases between. Germline V gene lookup returns CDR1 SGDLS and CDR2 YYNGEE. CDR3 DNA: TGTGCCAGCAGCGCCACCGGGAATCAAGAGACCCAGTACTTC. It codes for CASSATGNQETQYF.

This clonotype showed up just a few times. The chain couples TRBV11-2 to TRBJ2-3; a possible D gene is TRBD1 (5 bases). Trimming removed 0 bases from V and 4 bases from J, with 11 bases in between. CDR3 length: 15 amino acids. Per the germline V gene, CDR1 is SGHAT and CDR2 is FQNNGV. The CDR3 here is CASSLEDILADTQYF. The CDR3, as DNA: TGTGCCAGCAGCTTAGAGGACATCTTAGCAGATACGCAGTATTTT.

The chain links TRBV3-1 to TRBJ2-7, with D tentatively TRBD2 (6 bases). CDR1 is LGHDT and CDR2 is YNNKEL in the germline V gene (reference sequence). The V end lost 1 base, the J end lost 6 bases, and 13 bases lay between the germline ends. The length of the CDR3 is 14 residues. The CDR3 DNA reads TGTGCCAGCAGCCAAGGCGTCAACGGGGGCGAGCAGTACGTC. Translating it yields CASSQGVNGGEQYV.

This clonotype showed up many times. The V gene is TRBV5-1, the J gene TRBJ2-3; 9 nucleotides agree with TRBD2. In germline, CDR1 is SGHRS, CDR2 YFSETQ. The CDR3 is 14 residues long. With 4 bases clipped from V and 5 bases from J, the junction kept 5 bases outside the gene matches. The CDR3 sequence: CASSGGGALDTQYF. The CDR3 nucleotides read TGCGCCAGCAGCGGCGGGGGGGCCTTAGATACGCAGTATTTT.

The chain joins TRBV25-1 to TRBJ2-1, with TRBD2 matching 13 bases. V lost 2 bases and J lost 3; bases outside the gene matches: 1. Germline loops: CDR1 MGHDK, CDR2 SYGVNS. The CDR3 has 16 residues. The CDR3 sequence is CASSERLAGGYNEQFF. The CDR3 coding sequence is TGTGCCAGCAGTGAACGACTAGCGGGGGGCTACAATGAGCAGTTCTTC.

The J gene is TRBJ1-3, the V gene TRBV7-7; unclear D gene. The V and J ends lost 5 bases and 3 bases respectively, with 11 bases between them. CDR1 is SSHAT, CDR2 FNYEAQ, per germline (reference sequence). The CDR3 consists of 14 residues. CDR3 loop: CASSMPVIGNTIYF. The CDR3 DNA reads as TGTGCCAGCAGCATGCCGGTGATTGGAAACACCATATATTTT.

In this sample, this clonotype turned up many times. The chain combines TRBV5-1 with TRBJ1-5, with D maybe TRBD1 (5 bases). This CDR3 region has 15 residues. Trimming pared 0 bases from V and 3 bases from J, leaving 10 bases between. Germline CDR1 SGHRS, CDR2 YFSETQ. For the CDR3, the DNA is TGCGCCAGCAGCTTGGGAGGGGAAATCAATCAGCCCCAGCATTTT. It translates to CASSLGGEINQPQHF.

The sample holds many counts of this clonotype. The rearrangement uses TRBV20-1 and TRBJ2-3, with a weak D call TRBD2 (6 bases). Germline CDR1 reads DFQATT; CDR2 reads SNEGSKA (reference sequence). This CDR3 is 13 amino acids long. The germline V and J ends were trimmed by 6 bases and 0 bases, with 10 bases remaining between them. In DNA, the CDR3 is TGCAGTGCCCCCGGGACTAGCACAGATACGCAGTATTTT. Translating gives CSAPGTSTDTQYF.

The sample holds many counts of this clonotype. This chain uses TRBV20-1 with TRBJ1-3; perhaps TRBD1 as D (5 bases). This CDR3 is 15 amino acids long. Germline V CDR1 and CDR2: DFQATT, SNEGSKA (reference sequence). Between the trimmed V and J ends, which lost 6 bases and 0 bases, there was a span of 15 bases. This CDR3 is CSAGREGISGNTIYF. The CDR3, as DNA: TGCAGTGCGGGGCGGGAGGGGATCTCTGGAAACACCATATATTTT.

This clonotype was seen only a few times. The chain has TRBV5-5 and TRBJ2-7; TRBD1 or TRBD2 may be the D gene (5 bases each). Germline V lookup: CDR1 SGHKS, CDR2 YYEKEE (reference sequence). The CDR3 has 15 residues. V was shortened by 2 bases and J by 6 bases, with 18 bases between the two germline ends. The CDR3 is CASSLFRGPRPEQYF. CDR3 coding DNA: TGTGCCAGCAGCTTATTCCGGGGCCCCCGGCCCGAGCAGTACTTC.

This clonotype has ten or more counts. CDR3 sequence reads: CASSVQSSGRKTQYF. The CDR3 DNA follows: TGCGCCAGCAGCGTACAATCTAGCGGGAGAAAGACCCAGTACTTC. V is TRBV5-1 and J is TRBJ2-5, with 10 bases identical to TRBD2. Per the germline V gene, CDR1 is SGHRS and CDR2 is YFSETQ. This CDR3 has 15 amino acids. Trimming took 4 bases from V and 6 from J; bases not matched to a gene: 9.

This clonotype was counted many times. The genes are TRBV3-1 and TRBJ1-3, with no clear D. From germline, CDR1 is LGHDT and CDR2 YNNKEL (reference sequence). Trimming removed 4 bases at V and 0 bases at J, with 10 bases between. This CDR3 region has 15 residues. CDR3 bases: TGTGCCAGCAGCCTAACAGACTTCTCTGGAAACACCATATATTTT. This sequence encodes CASSLTDFSGNTIYF.

In this sample, this clonotype turned up many times. V gene TRBV6-1 combines with J gene TRBJ2-5, with unresolved D. V lost 6 bases, J lost 3 bases, and 11 bases lay in between. Germline V gene sequence: CDR1 MNHNS, CDR2 SASEGT. CDR3 length: 13 residues. The CDR3: CASSRSGKETQYF. In DNA, the CDR3 is TGTGCCAGCAGCCGCAGTGGCAAAGAGACCCAGTACTTC.

Many counts were recorded for this clonotype. This rearrangement joins TRBV5-1 to TRBJ1-1; the D is unclear. V was cut by 0 bases and J by 5 bases, with 14 bases left in between. Per the germline V gene, CDR1 is SGHRS and CDR2 is YFSETQ. This CDR3 has 15 residues. DNA of the CDR3: TGCGCCAGCAGCTTGGGAACCGGGTTAAGAACTGAAGCTTTCTTT. Amino acid sequence: CASSLGTGLRTEAFF.

The V call is TRBV28, the J call TRBJ2-5; perhaps TRBD2 as D (5 bases). V lost 7 bases and J 5 bases, leaving 11 bases between the germline ends. The CDR3 has 12 residues. From germline, CDR1 is MDHEN and CDR2 SYDVKM. CDR3 bases: TGTGCCAGCACCGGGGATGGGGAGACCCAGTACTTC. Encoded protein: CASTGDGETQYF.

This clonotype has a handful of counts. The V gene is TRBV4-2, the J gene TRBJ2-5, with TRBD1 identical over 8 bases. The CDR3 runs to 16 residues. Unmatched junction bases numbered 11, after V lost 1 base and J lost 7 bases. Germline V lookup: CDR1 LGHNA, CDR2 YNFKEQ. The CDR3 reads CASSQGWTGSVGTQYF. The CDR3 coding sequence is TGTGCCAGCAGCCAAGGCTGGACAGGGTCGGTCGGGACCCAGTACTTC.

This clonotype was counted a few times. The chain recombines TRBV5-1 with TRBJ2-7; 8 bases fit TRBD1. V dropped 4 bases and J dropped 3; count of bases not matched to a gene: 12. Germline CDR1 reads SGHRS; CDR2 reads YFSETQ. The CDR3 extends over 16 amino acids. For the CDR3, the DNA is TGCGCCAGCAGCCCTACCATCGGGACAGGTGACTACGAGCAGTACTTC. It specifies CASSPTIGTGDYEQYF.

There are a few counts of this clonotype. The chain recombines TRBV5-1 with TRBJ2-7; perhaps TRBD1 as D (6 bases). The length of the CDR3 is 17 residues. Germline lookup yields CDR1 SGHRS and CDR2 YFSETQ. The V end lost 4 bases, the J end lost 0 bases, and 20 bases lay between the germline ends. The CDR3 nucleotides read TGCGCCAGCAGCCCAGGCCCCCAGGGGTCCCTCTCCTACGAGCAGTACGTC. Protein: CASSPGPQGSLSYEQYV.

This clonotype was counted ten times or more. The chain combines TRBV29-1 with TRBJ1-5; tentative D call: TRBD1 (5 bases). CDR1 SQVTM and CDR2 ANQGSEA come from the germline V gene. The CDR3 extends over 15 amino acids. Trimming left V 7 bases short and J 4 bases short, with 20 bases between. The CDR3 coding sequence is TGCAGCGCCCGGGACGGGTTGGACCCTAATCAGCCCCAGCATTTT. It translates to CSARDGLDPNQPQHF.